A single sample is the source of the 19 T cell receptor beta chains below, sequenced in a study of blood T cells in healthy people across ages (dated by TCRdb to the mid-2010s). Library generation was performed with 5' RACE. These reads were obtained on an Illumina HiSeq 2500. A second PCR of roughly 7 to 11 cycles was performed with a sample-barcoded 5' primer and a J-beta primer mix. TCRdb reran the public reads through fastp at Q25 and MiXCR, keeping productive beta chains. All rows with the same CDR3 protein become a single entry with the most common DNA and genes. The sample records some 760,000 distinct CDR3 sequences, 20% to 30% of which are singletons. The ten largest account for under 4.5% of the sample. This sample was also put to use in a study of T cells of mothers and their children.

Source material: blood. These receptors were collected from a boy aged 5-17 years in good health.

The sample holds a few counts of this clonotype. The J gene is TRBJ1-5, the V gene TRBV7-2, with a possible D match to TRBD1 (5 bases). Trimming shortened V by 2 bases and J by 3 bases, and 11 bases separated the two germline ends. Germline CDR1 reads SGHTA; CDR2 reads FQGNSA. The CDR3 loop spans 15 amino acids. The CDR3 sequence: CASSLMTADNQPQHF. DNA of the CDR3: TGTGCCAGCAGCTTAATGACAGCTGACAATCAGCCCCAGCATTTT.

The gene calls are TRBV7-9 and TRBJ2-5, with a weak D call TRBD2 (6 bases). Trimming shortened V by 5 bases and J by 6 bases, and 22 bases separated the two germline ends. This CDR3 region has 16 residues. CDR1 is SEHNR, CDR2 FQNEAQ, per germline (reference sequence). This chain's CDR3 is CASSMDAGPYRKTQYF. The CDR3 DNA reads as TGTGCCAGCAGCATGGACGCGGGGCCGTATCGGAAGACCCAGTACTTC.

The chain recombines TRBV28 with TRBJ2-3, with 11 nucleotides matching TRBD2. The ends lost 5 bases at V and 2 bases at J; junction bases unmatched: 15. The CDR3 has 19 residues. Germline V gene lookup returns CDR1 MDHEN and CDR2 SYDVKM. CDR3 DNA: TGTGCCAGCAGTGACCTTAGCGGGAGGGCGTGGAAGCACACAGATACGCAGTATTTT. This gives the protein CASSDLSGRAWKHTDTQYF.

The rearrangement links TRBV29-1 to TRBJ2-5; D might be TRBD1 (6 bases). Germline CDR1 and CDR2: SQVTM and ANQGSEA. Trimming took off 3 bases at V and 4 bases at J, with 15 bases between the two ends. The length of the CDR3 is 14 residues. The DNA of the CDR3 is TGCAGCGTTGAGATCCGGACAGAGCCAGAGACCCAGTACTTC. This codes for CSVEIRTEPETQYF.

The sample holds a few counts of this clonotype. The rearrangement uses TRBV7-2 and TRBJ2-1; the D is unclear. Germline CDR1 SGHTA, CDR2 FQGNSA. CDR3 length equals 15 residues. The V gene lost 4 bases and the J gene lost 0 bases, with 10 bases spanning the gap. CDR3 bases: TGTGCCAGCAGCTACCGCGAAAACTCCTACAATGAGCAGTTCTTC. The encoded protein is CASSYRENSYNEQFF.

This chain links TRBV5-6 with TRBJ1-6; D is perhaps TRBD1 (6 bases). The V gene's germline CDR1 is SGHDT and CDR2 YYEEEE. The CDR3 extends over 13 amino acids. Deletions cut 2 bases from V and 8 bases from J, with 8 bases between. CDR3 nucleotides: TGTGCCAGCAGCTTAAACAGGGATTCACCCCTCCACTTT. Encoded protein: CASSLNRDSPLHF.

This clonotype was counted only a few times. The chain combines TRBV5-8 with TRBJ1-1; maybe TRBD1 (5 bases). V was cut by 8 bases and J by 0 bases, with 20 bases left in between. Germline V CDR1 and CDR2: SGHTS, YDEGEE. CDR3 length: 16 residues. The CDR3, as DNA: TGTGCCAGTGCCAGGAGACAGACCAACATGAACACTGAAGCTTTCTTT. Amino acid sequence: CASARRQTNMNTEAFF.

The V and J genes are TRBV19 and TRBJ2-1, with a tentative D call TRBD1 (5 bases). This CDR3 region has 13 residues. CDR1 is LNHDA and CDR2 is SQIVND in the germline V gene (reference sequence). V was clipped by 4 bases and J by 8 bases, with 12 bases between them. The DNA for the CDR3 is TGTGCCAGTAGTAGGCAGGGCGCGGATGAGCAGTTCTTC. Amino acid sequence: CASSRQGADEQFF.

V gene TRBV7-3 combines with J gene TRBJ2-3; possibly TRBD2 for D (6 bases). The V end was cut by 1 base, the J end by 11 bases, with 13 bases between. This CDR3 spans 13 amino acids. CDR1 is SGHTA and CDR2 is FQGTGA in the germline V gene. DNA of the CDR3: TGTGCCAGCAGCTTAAACGGGGGATTCGGGCAGTATTTT. Its protein product is CASSLNGGFGQYF.

The chain uses TRBV29-1 and TRBJ2-7, with D tentatively TRBD2 (6 bases). Trimming removed 5 bases from V and 5 bases from J, with 22 bases in between. The germline CDR1 and CDR2 sequences are SQVTM and ANQGSEA. This CDR3 has 15 amino acids. CDR3 bases: TGCAGCGTTCGCCCCCAAGGAGGGTTGGAGAACGAGCAGTACTTC. Translation gives CSVRPQGGLENEQYF.

This clonotype showed up just a few times. The chain has TRBV7-2 and TRBJ1-2; D possibly corresponds to TRBD1 (5 bases). The CDR3 runs to 15 residues. Trimming left V 2 bases short and J 0 bases short, with 10 bases between. CDR1 and CDR2 from the germline V gene are SGHTA and FQGNSA. For the CDR3, the DNA is TGTGCCAGCAGCTTATCGGGGCGGCCTAACTATGGCTACACCTTC. Translating it yields CASSLSGRPNYGYTF. Full variable domain (missing parts from reference TRBV7-2 and TRBJ1-2): GAGVSQSPSNKVTEKGKDVELRCDPISGHTALYWYRQSLGQGLEFLIYFQGNSAPDKSGLPSDRFSAERTGGSVSTLTIQRTQQEDSAVYLCASSLSGRPNYGYTFGSGTRLTVV.

This clonotype was observed a handful of times. The chain combines TRBV5-1 with TRBJ2-1; 8 nucleotides match TRBD1. Germline V gene data show CDR1 as SGHRS and CDR2 as YFSETQ. J gave up 1 base and V 3 bases, and 6 bases lay outside the gene matches. The CDR3 covers 16 residues. In nucleotides, the CDR3 is TGCGCCAGCAGCTACGGACAGGGCTTATCCTACAATGAGCAGTTCTTC. Residues: CASSYGQGLSYNEQFF.

This chain connects TRBV3-1 to TRBJ2-5; 8 nucleotides align to TRBD2. CDR3 size: 15 residues. Germline assignment: CDR1 LGHDT and CDR2 YNNKEL (reference sequence). Unmatched junction bases numbered 9, after V lost 5 bases and J lost 4 bases. The CDR3 here is CASSKAGVRGETQYF. The CDR3 DNA reads as TGTGCCAGCAGCAAAGCGGGGGTTCGGGGAGAGACCCAGTACTTC.

In its sample, this clonotype was seen a few times. The chain combines TRBV29-1 with TRBJ2-3, with 8 bases aligning to TRBD2. The V gene end was trimmed by 6 bases and the J gene end by 0 bases; junction bases not matched to a gene: 8. CDR1 is SQVTM and CDR2 is ANQGSEA in the germline V gene. This CDR3 comprises 15 residues. The CDR3 DNA reads as TGCAGCGTACCAAGCGGGGGCCTTAGCACAGATACGCAGTATTTT. It is translated as CSVPSGGLSTDTQYF.

The chain carries TRBV4-2 and TRBJ1-1; no firm D call. Per the germline V gene, CDR1 is LGHNA and CDR2 is YNFKEQ. The CDR3 sequence is 18 residues long. The V gene lost 3 bases and the J gene lost 4 bases, with 24 bases spanning the gap. CDR3: CASSQTGKGDTAGTEAFF. The DNA for the CDR3 is TGTGCCAGCAGCCAGACCGGAAAGGGAGATACTGCGGGCACTGAAGCTTTCTTT.

This CDR3 is CASSLSSGFNEQFF. In nucleotides, the CDR3 is TGTGCCAGCAGCTTATCTAGCGGCTTCAATGAGCAGTTCTTC. The chain carries TRBV7-2 and TRBJ2-5; 7 nucleotides line up with TRBD2. The J call could be wrong; TRBJ2-1 is a better fit for the DNA end. From germline, CDR1 is SGHTA and CDR2 FQGNSA. The CDR3 runs 14 residues.

In its sample, this clonotype was seen many times. The chain carries TRBV15 and TRBJ1-4; 7 bases are a match to TRBD1. The CDR3 is 18 residues long. CDR1 and CDR2 (germline): LNHNV, YYDKDF (reference sequence). Trimming at V came to 3 bases and at J to 0 bases, leaving 10 bases not matched to a gene. CDR3 DNA: TGTGCCACCAGCAGCCTACCGGGACAGTATGCAACTAATGAAAAACTGTTTTTT. Translated: CATSSLPGQYATNEKLFF.

The table lists this clonotype with a few counts. The chain combines TRBV4-3 with TRBJ1-4, with unresolved D. This CDR3 comprises 14 residues. CDR1 is LGHNA and CDR2 is YSLEER in the germline V gene. The V end was cut by 0 bases, the J end by 4 bases, with 6 bases between. The DNA for the CDR3 is TGCGCCAGCAGCCAAGATCGACTTAATGAAAAACTGTTTTTT. It yields the protein CASSQDRLNEKLFF.

This rearrangement joins TRBV6-1 to TRBJ2-1; D may be TRBD1 (6 bases). The germline V and J ends were trimmed by 7 bases and 5 bases, with 21 bases remaining between them. Germline V CDR1 and CDR2: MNHNS, SASEGT. CDR3 length: 16 amino acids. The CDR3 DNA sequence: TGTGCCAGCATAAGGTTGGGGGCTAGTAGGAACAATGAGCAGTTCTTC. This translates into CASIRLGASRNNEQFF.